This T cell receptor beta chain was captured by sequencing in a study of siplizumab effects on memory and regulatory T cells. Notes on the study in general: Memory cells that were CD4+ and unstimulated gave rise to alloreactive sequences, which siplizumab significantly reduced. Where siplizumab was present, mappable alloreactive CD4+ clones averaged about 70% Treg-derived, compared with roughly 30% in controls.

Sequences were generated from unstimulated naive, memory, effector memory and TEMRA subsets in a few donor pairs. TCRdb's table, derived via immunoSEQ multiplex PCR, lists solely in-frame clones and lacks some. The repertoire has some 7,700 clones, almost 70% of them found once; the top ten carry 67%. Comments on this clone: Its antigen is unknown.

The CDR3 totals 13 residues. V lost 4 bases, J lost 3 bases, and 10 bases lay in between. Germline V gene sequence: CDR1 SGHDN, CDR2 FVKESK. The chain joins TRBV14 to TRBJ2-7; no definite D call. The clonotype was recovered from a human donor in good health. Sequencing input: effector memory CD8+ T cells sorted from blood. Subset described: unstimulated CD8+ effector memory T cells. CDR3 sequence: CASSRSWGYEQYF. The CDR3 region has the DNA TGTGCCAGCAGCCGGAGTTGGGGCTACGAGCAGTACTTC. The entire variable domain, with the rest obtained from reference TRBV14 and TRBJ2-7, is as follows: EAGVTQFPSHSVIEKGQTVTLRCDPISGHDNLYWYRRVMGKEIKFLLHFVKESKQDESGMPNNRFLAERTGGTYSTLKVQPAELEDSGVYFCASSRSWGYEQYFGPGTRLTVT.